This TCR beta chain came from a study of Graves' ophthalmopathy and Graves' hyperthyroidism. Study findings and constraints: Detection in blood was also observed for most expanded thyroid clonotypes above 0.001 frequency.

Comment on this clonotype: Antigen: not known.

From RNA, the CDR3 regions of TCR beta chains were amplified and sequenced. RT-PCR was first run with HTBI primers, then multiplex PCR in a second round. A single record per CDR3 protein comes from TCRdb applying MiXCR to the multiplex PCR reads. Here the sample spans over 200,000 distinct CDR3 sequences, less than 30% being singletons. Ophthalmopathy donors showed moderate-to-severe activity, CAS ≥3, NOSPECS ≥4 and a duration under 3 months. If patients had other autoimmune diseases, uncontrolled infections, pregnancy or lactation, they were excluded. PBMCs had their origin in fresh peripheral blood (around 10 ml). Germline values: CDR1 LNHDA, CDR2 SQIVND (reference sequence). V was trimmed by 5 bases and J by 2 bases, leaving 10 bases between them. The CDR3 runs to 13 residues.

Sequencing was done on a sample of peripheral blood. This clonotype was obtained from a man between 45 and 60 years old with Graves' ophthalmopathy. This chain links TRBV19 with TRBJ2-7; no definite D call. CDR3 loop: CASSGPPTYEQYF. The CDR3 DNA is TGTGCCAGTAGTGGGCCTCCTACCTACGAGCAGTACTTC.